Listed here are 28 T cell receptor beta chains from one sample, sequenced in a study of T-cell memory formation after mild COVID-19. Each CDR3 protein is one row after TCRdb ran MiXCR on the 5' RACE reads. The sample includes some 490,000 distinct CDR3 sequences, 15% to 20% of them seen just once. Sequenced material: PBMCs or a T cell subset sorted from them (not recorded which). Receptors originate from an adult woman who had mild COVID-19 (a few samples of this study predate the infection). Cell type and time point are not known.

This clonotype showed up many times. The chain couples TRBV13 to TRBJ2-3; 13 nucleotides match TRBD2. This CDR3 is built from 16 residues. Losses at the gene ends were 5 bases for V and 5 bases for J; bases not matched to a gene: 7. Germline lookup yields CDR1 PRHDT and CDR2 FYEKMQ (reference sequence). The CDR3 here is CASSLGLAGEKDTQYF. Written as DNA, the CDR3 is TGTGCCAGCAGCCTCGGACTAGCGGGGGAAAAAGATACGCAGTATTTT.

The genes are TRBV11-2 and TRBJ2-3; D is unresolved. The germline V gene has CDR1 SGHAT and CDR2 FQNNGV. The V end was cut by 1 base, the J end by 2 bases, with 10 bases between. The CDR3 sequence is 15 residues long. The CDR3 loop is CASSLVSRDTDTQYF. The CDR3 DNA is TGTGCCAGCAGCTTAGTTAGCAGAGACACAGATACGCAGTATTTT.

In its sample, this clonotype was seen a few times. CDR3 region: CASSEGKARGTFF. Here the CDR3 DNA reads TGTGCCAGCAGTGAAGGAAAGGCGAGAGGAACTTTCTTT. The rearrangement joins TRBV25-1 to TRBJ1-1, with D hard to call. The germline gives CDR1 MGHDK, CDR2 SYGVNS. V was pared by 2 bases and J by 12 bases, with 16 bases between. This CDR3 is built from 13 residues.

This clonotype was seen only a few times. The chain recombines TRBV7-9 with TRBJ1-2; 7 bases line up with TRBD1. The CDR3 is 15 residues long. Germline trimming cut 1 base from V and 2 bases from J; bases unmatched to any gene: 4. Germline values: CDR1 SEHNR, CDR2 FQNEAQ (reference sequence). CDR3 sequence (DNA): TGTGCCAGCAGCTTAGACGGGACAGCCAACTATGGCTACACCTTC. Amino acid sequence: CASSLDGTANYGYTF. Looking up the rest from reference TRBV7-9 and TRBJ1-2 gives the full variable domain: DTGVSQNPRHKITKRGQNVTFRCDPISEHNRLYWYRQTLGQGPEFLTYFQNEAQLEKSRLLSDRFSAERPKGSFSTLEIQRTEQGDSAMYLCASSLDGTANYGYTFGSGTRLTVV.

This clonotype was seen only a few times. The chain uses TRBV27 and TRBJ2-2; D possibly corresponds to TRBD2 (6 bases). V lost 5 bases, J lost 5 bases, and 9 bases lay in between. The CDR3 consists of 13 residues. Germline-derived CDR1 and CDR2 are MNHEY and SMNVEV (reference sequence). The CDR3 here is CASSPTRTGELFF. The DNA for the CDR3 is TGTGCCAGCAGTCCGACTAGGACCGGGGAGCTGTTTTTT.

This clonotype was detected a few times. The V call is TRBV5-1, the J call TRBJ2-5; D unclear. The CDR3 contains 12 residues. CDR1 SGHRS and CDR2 YFSETQ come from the germline V gene. Trimming removed 4 bases from V and 1 base from J, with 5 bases in between. CDR3 nucleotide sequence: TGCGCCAGCAGCGCCACCCAAGAGACCCAGTACTTC. Residues: CASSATQETQYF.

In its sample, this clonotype was seen a few times. The CDR3 sequence: CATSGRQRNQPQHF. The CDR3 region has the DNA TGTGCCACCAGCGGCCGACAGCGCAATCAGCCCCAGCATTTT. The chain is built from TRBV15 and TRBJ1-5; D possibly corresponds to TRBD1 (5 bases). The CDR3 is 14 amino acids. Between the trimmed V and J ends, which lost 5 bases and 2 bases, there was a span of 10 bases. Germline assignment: CDR1 LNHNV and CDR2 YYDKDF (reference sequence).

This clonotype occurred a few times. The chain has TRBV7-9 and TRBJ1-3; tentative D call: TRBD1 (5 bases). CDR3 size: 17 residues. The V end lost 5 bases, the J end lost 0 bases, and 17 bases lay between the germline ends. Germline loops: CDR1 SEHNR, CDR2 FQNEAQ (reference sequence). CDR3 nucleotide sequence: TGTGCCAGCAGCCGCGGTACGGGGACTTTCTCTGGAAACACCATATATTTT. Translation gives CASSRGTGTFSGNTIYF.

V and J are TRBV7-9 and TRBJ2-1; tentatively, D is TRBD1 (5 bases). Per germline, CDR1 SEHNR and CDR2 FQNEAQ (reference sequence). This CDR3 is 14 amino acids long. With 0 bases removed from V and 8 bases from J, the gap between germline ends came to 11 bases. The CDR3 bases are TGTGCCAGCAGCTTAGCCTTAGGGGTGGATGAGCAGTTCTTC. Its protein is CASSLALGVDEQFF. The variable domain in full, completed from reference TRBV7-9 and TRBJ2-1, reads DTGVSQNPRHKITKRGQNVTFRCDPISEHNRLYWYRQTLGQGPEFLTYFQNEAQLEKSRLLSDRFSAERPKGSFSTLEIQRTEQGDSAMYLCASSLALGVDEQFFGPGTRLTVL.

The chain carries TRBV12-5 and TRBJ1-5, with D perhaps matching TRBD1 (6 bases). Trimming removed 0 bases at V and 6 bases at J, with 15 bases between. The CDR3 extends over 16 amino acids. Germline loops: CDR1 LGHNT, CDR2 FRNRAP. The CDR3 loop is CASGLVEAGVSQPQHF. Here the CDR3 DNA reads TGTGCTAGTGGTTTGGTAGAGGCAGGGGTATCTCAGCCCCAGCATTTT.

The chain uses TRBV5-1 and TRBJ1-1; D ambiguous. V was cut by 7 bases and J by 1 base, with 17 bases left in between. CDR1 and CDR2 (germline): SGHRS, YFSETQ. The CDR3 is made up of 15 amino acids. Here the CDR3 DNA reads TGCGCCAGCCGAGGTCAAGGCACACCGAACACTGAAGCTTTCTTT. Its translation is CASRGQGTPNTEAFF. Full variable domain (remainder filled in from reference TRBV5-1 and TRBJ1-1): KAGVTQTPRYLIKTRGQQVTLSCSPISGHRSVSWYQQTPGQGLQFLFEYFSETQRNKGNFPGRFSGRQFSNSRSEMNVSTLELGDSALYLCASRGQGTPNTEAFFGQGTRLTVV.

DNA for the CDR3: TGTGCCAGCAGCCTCAAGACTAGCGGGAGAGATCAAGAGACCCAGTACTTC. Amino acid sequence: CASSLKTSGRDQETQYF. The rearrangement links TRBV6-6 to TRBJ2-5, with 12 positions matching TRBD2. V shed 6 bases and J 2 bases; nucleotides not matched to a gene: 10. This CDR3 has 17 amino acids. The germline V gene has CDR1 MNHNY and CDR2 SVGAGI (reference sequence).

V gene TRBV18 combines with J gene TRBJ2-3; 8 bases match TRBD2. V lost 0 bases and J lost 5; bases outside the gene matches: 10. The CDR3 is made up of 17 amino acids. Germline V gene data show CDR1 as KGHSH and CDR2 as LQKENI. DNA of the CDR3: TGTGCCAGCTCACCACCCCTAGTGGCGGGGGGAAGAGATACGCAGTATTTT. Its translation is CASSPPLVAGGRDTQYF.

This clonotype was seen more than once but under ten times. At one boundary the junction diverges from the germline segment, which might be a read error. The chain combines TRBV11-3 with TRBJ2-3; D possibly uses TRBD1 or TRBD2 (5 bases each). Germline V lookup: CDR1 SGHNT, CDR2 YENEEA. This CDR3 comprises 16 residues. In DNA, the CDR3 is TGTGCCAGCAGCGTAGATGGCCCCGGGGCACCAGATACGCAGTATTTT. Protein product: CASSVDGPGAPDTQYF.

The chain carries TRBV29-1 and TRBJ2-5; perhaps D is TRBD1 or TRBD2 (6 bases each). V was trimmed by 8 bases and J by 5 bases, leaving 18 bases between them. There are 13 residues in the CDR3. Germline V gene lookup returns CDR1 SQVTM and CDR2 ANQGSEA. The CDR3 region is CSTPGAGGETQYF. The DNA of the CDR3 is TGCAGCACGCCGGGGGCGGGTGGGGAGACCCAGTACTTC. The whole variable domain, remainder taken from reference TRBV29-1 and TRBJ2-5, is SAVISQKPSRDICQRGTSLTIQCQVDSQVTMMFWYRQQPGQSLTLIATANQGSEATYESGFVIDKFPISRPNLTFSTLTVSNMSPEDSSIYLCSTPGAGGETQYFGPGTRLLVL.

This clonotype was observed a few times. This sequence joins TRBV7-2 and TRBJ2-3, with D maybe TRBD2 (6 bases). CDR1 and CDR2 from the germline V gene are SGHTA and FQGNSA. The V and J ends lost 1 base and 6 bases respectively, with 17 bases between them. The CDR3 covers 16 residues. The CDR3 DNA follows: TGTGCCAGCAGCTTAGGTCCCGGTGTCCTAGCGGATACGCAGTATTTT. This translates into CASSLGPGVLADTQYF.

This clonotype was seen many times. This chain connects TRBV19 to TRBJ2-5; TRBD2 might be the D (6 bases). The CDR3 has 14 residues. From germline, CDR1 is LNHDA and CDR2 SQIVND (reference sequence). Between the trimmed V and J ends, which lost 5 bases and 5 bases, there was a span of 15 bases. The CDR3 loop reads CASSRSLGGETQYF. The CDR3 DNA follows: TGTGCCAGTAGTCGATCTCTAGGAGGGGAGACCCAGTACTTC.

The CDR3 region has the DNA TGTGCCAGCAGTCCTCCGGGACAGGGGGCAAATTCACCCCTCCACTTT. Amino acids: CASSPPGQGANSPLHF. The gene calls are TRBV2 and TRBJ1-6, with TRBD1 matching 12 bases. The CDR3 is 16 amino acids. The germline V gene encodes CDR1 SNHLY and CDR2 FYNNEI. The trim removed 5 bases at V and 7 bases at J, leaving 6 bases unmatched.

The chain combines TRBV6-5 with TRBJ1-5; 7 bases align to TRBD1. CDR3 size: 15 residues. The V gene's germline CDR1 is MNHEY and CDR2 SVGAGI. V dropped 6 bases and J dropped 1; count of bases not matched to a gene: 6. The CDR3 DNA follows: TGTGCCAGCAGGCCCGGGACAGTAAGCAATCAGCCCCAGCATTTT. As protein: CASRPGTVSNQPQHF.

This clonotype was found a few times. The chain combines TRBV10-3 with TRBJ2-3; TRBD2 matches at 10 bases. Germline CDR1 is ENHRY and CDR2 is SYGVKD. The CDR3 covers 14 residues. The ends lost 4 bases at V and 5 bases at J; junction bases unmatched: 3. CDR3 DNA sequence: TGTGCCATCAGTGGGGGACTAGCGCTAGATACGCAGTATTTT. This codes for CAISGGLALDTQYF.

This clonotype was picked up a small number of times. The rearrangement joins TRBV11-2 to TRBJ2-4; D unclear. The germline CDR1 and CDR2 sequences are SGHAT and FQNNGV. Trimming cost V 3 bases and J 8 bases, with 11 bases left between them. The CDR3 length is 13 residues. The chain's CDR3 is CASSLPFRDIQYF. The CDR3, as DNA: TGTGCCAGCAGCTTGCCCTTCCGGGACATTCAGTACTTC.

The chain carries TRBV7-9 and TRBJ2-7; a weak D match, TRBD2 (5 bases). Germline values: CDR1 SEHNR, CDR2 FQNEAQ (reference sequence). The CDR3 runs to 12 residues. Deletions cut 1 base from V and 7 bases from J, with 8 bases between. The CDR3 spells CASSLERTEQYF. The CDR3 DNA reads as TGTGCCAGCAGCTTAGAAAGGACTGAGCAGTACTTC.

This clonotype has more than one count but fewer than ten. CDR3 sequence (DNA): TGCAGCGCCGAGGGGGGGGCCGAGCAGTACTTC. This sequence encodes CSAEGGAEQYF. This chain uses TRBV29-1 with TRBJ2-7; TRBD2 is a possible D gene (7 bases). The CDR3 loop spans 11 amino acids. V lost 7 bases to trimming and J lost 6 bases, with 13 bases between them. CDR1 and CDR2 from the germline V gene are SQVTM and ANQGSEA.

In this sample, this clonotype turned up a few times. The chain combines TRBV9 with TRBJ2-5; perhaps TRBD2 as D (6 bases). This CDR3 contains 14 residues. Germline V gene sequence: CDR1 SGDLS, CDR2 YYNGEE. The V gene lost 3 bases and the J gene lost 7 bases, with 16 bases spanning the gap. The CDR3 DNA reads TGTGCCAGCAGCGAGTCGGGGGTGGGAGTGACCCAGTACTTC. Encoded protein: CASSESGVGVTQYF.

This sequence joins TRBV5-1 and TRBJ1-6, with a possible D match to TRBD1 (5 bases). This CDR3 is built from 14 residues. Germline V gives CDR1 SGHRS, CDR2 YFSETQ. V was clipped by 4 bases and J by 3 bases, with 8 bases between them. CDR3 in amino acids: CASSDQGYNSPLHF. The CDR3 DNA reads as TGCGCCAGCAGCGATCAGGGCTATAATTCACCCCTCCACTTT. Filled out from reference TRBV5-1 and TRBJ1-6, the complete variable domain reads KAGVTQTPRYLIKTRGQQVTLSCSPISGHRSVSWYQQTPGQGLQFLFEYFSETQRNKGNFPGRFSGRQFSNSRSEMNVSTLELGDSALYLCASSDQGYNSPLHFGNGTRLTVT.

This clonotype has only a few counts. The chain has TRBV20-1 and TRBJ1-1; TRBD1 is a possible D gene (6 bases). CDR1 and CDR2 from the germline V gene are DFQATT and SNEGSKA (reference sequence). The germline V and J ends were trimmed by 0 bases and 4 bases, with 12 bases remaining between them. The CDR3 covers 14 residues. The DNA for the CDR3 is TGCAGTGCTAGAGATGAGGACAGTATCACTGAAGCTTTCTTT. Its translation: CSARDEDSITEAFF.

This clonotype came up a few times. V and J are TRBV6-5 and TRBJ2-7, with unresolved D. This CDR3 contains 16 residues. Trimming took 5 bases from V and 3 from J, leaving 20 bases between them. Germline lookup yields CDR1 MNHEY and CDR2 SVGAGI. DNA for the CDR3: TGTGCCAGCAGTAATTCACCCCCCCCTACCGACTACGAGCAGTACTTC. It codes for CASSNSPPPTDYEQYF.

This clonotype was detected only once. The chain uses TRBV9 and TRBJ2-3; 12 bases match TRBD2. J gave up 0 bases and V 4 bases, and 12 bases lay outside the gene matches. Looked up from germline, CDR1 is SGDLS and CDR2 is YYNGEE. CDR3 size: 19 residues. CDR3 residues: CASSHPRRTSGASTDTQYF. The CDR3 DNA is TGTGCCAGCAGCCACCCGAGGCGGACTAGCGGGGCTAGCACAGATACGCAGTATTTT.